The rows below give T cell receptor beta chains drawn from one sample of a study of T cells after yellow fever vaccination. From the 5' RACE reads, TCRdb called clonotypes with MiXCR, one entry per CDR3 protein. Of some 350,000 distinct CDR3 sequences in the sample, approximately 10% were seen once. The material was PBMCs, obtained on the day of the first yellow fever vaccination. These receptors all stem from a man aged 18 to 35 who received the YFV17D yellow fever vaccine. CDR3s include the opening cysteine and the closing phenylalanine or tryptophan. The D gene is left open where the match is weak. Some rows mark clone size as missing; the rest say once, few, many or name a class of expanded clone.

V,D,J,size,CDR3,DNA
TRBV2,.,TRBJ2-3,few,CASGRTNGADTQYF,TGTGCCAGCGGTCGGACCAACGGGGCAGATACGCAGTATTTT
TRBV24-1,.,TRBJ2-1,few,CATSDPPRGSWELFF,TGTGCCACCAGTGATCCACCTCGGGGTAGCTGGGAGCTGTTCTTC
TRBV5-1,.,TRBJ2-3,few,CASSLPSPADTQYF,TGCGCCAGCAGCCTCCCCAGCCCGGCGGATACGCAGTATTTT
TRBV3-1,.,TRBJ2-5,few,CASSQRAGGETQYF,TGTGCCAGCAGCCAGCGGGCCGGAGGGGAGACCCAGTACTTC
TRBV5-1,.,TRBJ2-2,.,CASSRGPVGGELFF,TGCGCCAGCAGCAGGGGCCCTGTGGGCGGGGAGCTGTTTTTT
TRBV5-1,TRBD2,TRBJ2-3,many,CASSSHSGGGLTDTQYF,TGCGCCAGCAGCTCGCATAGCGGGGGGGGACTCACAGATACGCAGTATTTT
TRBV7-3,.,TRBJ1-1,few,CASSHRDQREAFF,TGTGCCAGCAGCCACAGGGACCAACGTGAAGCTTTCTTT
TRBV7-6,.,TRBJ1-5,few,CASSFPGHHHHQPQHF,TGTGCCAGCAGCTTCCCGGGACACCACCACCATCAGCCCCAGCATTTT
TRBV6-5,.,TRBJ2-1,many,CASSPGANEQFF,TGTGCCAGCAGCCCCGGGGCGAATGAGCAGTTCTTC
TRBV14,.,TRBJ2-7,.,CASSHGNRRVHNSYVIPSYEQYF,TGTGCCAGCAGCCACGGGAACAGGAGAGTTCACAACAGCTACGTGATCCCCTCCTACGAGCAGTACTTC
TRBV11-2,.,TRBJ2-7,.,CASSSGLLINEQYF,TGTGCCAGCAGCTCGGGACTCCTGATAAACGAGCAGTACTTC
TRBV11-1,TRBD1,TRBJ1-5,.,CASSSFSYSGTGDSNQPQHF,TGTGCCAGCAGCTCCTTCTCCTACTCCGGGACAGGGGATAGCAATCAGCCCCAGCATTTT
TRBV7-2,.,TRBJ2-2,few,CASSARGTANTGELFF,TGTGCCAGCAGCGCCCGGGGGACCGCGAACACCGGGGAGCTGTTTTTT
TRBV6-2/TRBV6-3,.,TRBJ2-1,.,CASSPLGGAMDEQFF,TGTGCCAGCAGTCCCTTGGGGGGGGCAATGGATGAGCAGTTCTTC
TRBV9,.,TRBJ1-1,few,CASSARGDTEAFF,TGTGCCAGCAGCGCCCGCGGAGACACTGAAGCTTTCTTT
TRBV6-2/TRBV6-3,TRBD1,TRBJ1-4,.,CASSLRPPDRGLERNEKLFF,TGTGCCAGCAGTCTCCGGCCCCCGGACAGGGGGCTTGAACGTAATGAAAAACTGTTTTTT
TRBV18,.,TRBJ2-5,few,CASSPVAEGRETQYF,TGTGCCAGCTCACCAGTGGCCGAGGGTCGGGAGACCCAGTACTTC
TRBV14,.,TRBJ2-7,.,CASSRRVPSYEQYF,TGTGCCAGCAGCCGGCGGGTACCATCCTACGAGCAGTACTTC
TRBV5-1,.,TRBJ2-6,.,CASSQEAISGANVLTF,TGCGCCAGCAGCCAGGAGGCTATTTCTGGGGCCAACGTCCTGACTTTC
TRBV5-6,TRBD1,TRBJ2-7,few,CASSLAGQGLVYEQYF,TGTGCCAGCAGCTTAGCTGGACAGGGGTTAGTCTACGAGCAGTACTTC
TRBV5-5,TRBD1,TRBJ1-4,few,CASSNPGQGALEKLFF,TGTGCCAGCAGCAACCCAGGACAGGGGGCACTTGAAAAACTGTTTTTT
TRBV12-3/TRBV12-4,.,TRBJ2-5,many,CASKVDLTQETQYF,TGTGCCAGCAAGGTCGACCTAACCCAAGAGACCCAGTACTTC
TRBV10-3,TRBD1,TRBJ1-1,.,CAISGVGQGDQAFF,TGTGCCATCAGTGGGGTAGGACAGGGAGATCAAGCTTTCTTT
TRBV7-2,.,TRBJ1-6,few,CASSTFWGSPLHF,TGTGCCAGCAGCACGTTTTGGGGCTCTCCCCTCCACTTT
TRBV6-8,TRBD1,TRBJ2-1,few,CASSSPIPDRVNEQFF,TGTGCCAGCAGTTCCCCCATTCCGGACAGGGTCAATGAGCAGTTCTTC
TRBV12-3/TRBV12-4,TRBD1,TRBJ2-3,.,CASSLMGQGASDTQYF,TGTGCCAGCAGTTTAATGGGACAGGGGGCTTCAGATACGCAGTATTTT
TRBV5-1,.,TRBJ2-3,many,CASSSDGDTQYF,TGCGCCAGCAGCTCGGATGGGGATACGCAGTATTTT
TRBV7-9,.,TRBJ1-6,many,CASSPTAGSPLHF,TGTGCCAGCAGCCCGACCGCGGGTTCACCCCTCCACTTT
TRBV25-1,.,TRBJ1-1,many,CASSELVSTEAFF,TGTGCCAGCAGTGAATTGGTGAGCACTGAAGCTTTCTTT
TRBV9,.,TRBJ2-5,.,CASSVDGRLTETQYF,TGTGCCAGCAGCGTAGATGGCAGGCTGACGGAGACCCAGTACTTC
TRBV28,.,TRBJ2-7,.,CASSLIKTLYYEQYF,TGTGCCAGCAGCCTCATCAAAACACTTTACTACGAGCAGTACTTC
TRBV6-5,TRBD2,TRBJ2-3,.,CASRPPGLAGGRSTQYF,TGTGCCAGCAGACCACCGGGACTAGCGGGGGGTAGAAGTACGCAGTATTTT
TRBV6-5,.,TRBJ2-2,few,CASMLGPAEGELFF,TGTGCCAGCATGTTAGGACCTGCTGAAGGGGAGCTGTTTTTT
TRBV2,.,TRBJ1-1,.,CASSEGGIAEAFF,TGTGCCAGCAGTGAGGGGGGCATCGCTGAAGCTTTCTTT
TRBV25-1,TRBD2,TRBJ2-3,few,CASSPSPSGGRDTQYF,TGTGCCAGCAGCCCATCTCCTAGCGGGGGGCGGGATACGCAGTATTTT
TRBV11-3,.,TRBJ2-7,.,CASSLGGTTGTGYEQYF,TGTGCCAGCAGCTTAGGCGGGACCACAGGGACCGGATACGAGCAGTACTTC
TRBV4-1,.,TRBJ2-2,many,CASSRAGELFF,TGCGCCAGCAGCCGGGCCGGGGAGCTGTTTTTT
TRBV20-1,.,TRBJ2-2,few,CREDTGELFF,TGCAGGGAAGACACCGGGGAGCTGTTTTTT
TRBV7-9,.,TRBJ2-3,.,CASVRGGETDTQYF,TGTGCCAGCGTCCGTGGCGGGGAGACAGATACGCAGTATTTT
TRBV14,TRBD2,TRBJ2-7,.,CASSLLAGDYEQYF,TGTGCCAGCAGCCTTCTAGCGGGGGATTACGAGCAGTACTTC
TRBV10-3,.,TRBJ1-5,few,CAISERDSNQPQHF,TGTGCCATCAGTGAAAGGGATAGCAATCAGCCCCAGCATTTT
TRBV10-3,TRBD2,TRBJ2-1,.,CAISVGTRAREQFF,TGTGCCATCAGTGTCGGGACTAGAGCCCGGGAGCAGTTCTTC
TRBV20-1,.,TRBJ2-2,.,CSAPKTPTALNTGELFF,TGCAGTGCCCCGAAAACCCCGACAGCGTTAAACACCGGGGAGCTGTTTTTT
TRBV3-1,.,TRBJ1-2,.,CASSQNRRGEEYGYTF,TGTGCCAGCAGCCAGAACAGGAGGGGAGAGGAATATGGCTACACCTTC
TRBV6-2/TRBV6-3,.,TRBJ1-5,.,CASSYSRNGNQPQHF,TGTGCCAGCAGTTATTCCAGAAACGGCAATCAGCCCCAGCATTTT
TRBV7-8,TRBD2,TRBJ2-5,many,CASSLARLAGVETQYF,TGTGCCAGCAGCTTAGCGCGGCTAGCGGGGGTTGAGACCCAGTACTTC
TRBV12-3/TRBV12-4,TRBD1,TRBJ2-5,.,CASSFRTGRETQYF,TGTGCCAGCAGTTTCAGGACAGGGAGGGAGACCCAGTACTTC
TRBV2,.,TRBJ1-1,.,CASSDKTPEAFF,TGTGCCAGCAGCGACAAGACCCCTGAAGCTTTCTTT
TRBV12-3/TRBV12-4,.,TRBJ2-7,.,CASSFRRGDEQYF,TGTGCCAGCAGTTTCCGGCGGGGAGATGAGCAGTACTTC
TRBV27,TRBD2,TRBJ2-4,.,CASSPRGGLVKNIQYF,TGTGCCAGCAGTCCACGGGGGGGCCTGGTCAAAAACATTCAGTACTTC
TRBV10-2,.,TRBJ1-1,many,CASSDWGANTEAFF,TGCGCCAGCAGTGATTGGGGGGCGAACACTGAAGCTTTCTTT
TRBV19,.,TRBJ2-2,few,CASSTAAGAGELFF,TGTGCCAGTAGTACGGCAGCGGGTGCCGGGGAGCTGTTTTTT